The source of this TCR beta chain is a study of blood T cells in healthy people across ages (dated by TCRdb to between 2015 and 2017). With regard to the full study: In model experiments, template switching captured roughly one uniquely barcoded TCR beta cDNA molecule for every two T cells. Age-related changes in TCR beta repertoire diversity were measured in the study by deep sequencing normalized with unique cDNA molecular identifiers. Donors were grouped into four age groups: young (average roughly 15 years), middle-aged (less than 40), aged (62) and long-lived (over 80). Using the same blood draw, the study looked at two additional independent replicas of 1 million unique cDNA reads for two donors, one aged 18 to 30 and the other aged 80 or older.

The donors were a few dozen Caucasian individuals from Russia, aged about 6 to 100 years, who were systemically healthy. Ten milliliters of peripheral blood were collected from each donor into EDTA-treated Vacutainer tubes. Ficoll-Paque density-gradient centrifugation was used to isolate PBMCs, with at least 6 million obtained per sample. Total RNA was extracted from PBMCs with Trizol reagent, with at least 6 micrograms obtained per sample. Naive CD45RAhigh/CD27high T cell percentages were measured by flow cytometry on a PBMC aliquot from every donor. The library relied on 5' RACE. The sequencer listed for this sample is Illumina HiSeq 2500. A second PCR of roughly 6 to 12 cycles was performed with a sample-barcoded 5' primer and a J-beta primer mix. A template-switch 5' adaptor carrying 12 random nucleotides introduced a unique molecular identifier onto each TCR beta cDNA molecule. At least 2.5 million CDR3-containing paired-end reads were obtained from each sample. First-strand cDNA was synthesized from all RNA with the Mint cDNA synthesis kit, primed by a TRBC-specific oligonucleotide. Following uracil-DNA glycosylase treatment, a first 18-cycle PCR with universal primers M1SS and BC2_uni_R was performed on all cDNA. Regarding the original processing steps: For normalization, 1 million high-quality reads were randomly selected from each sample, with every read carrying a distinct molecular identifier. Instead of being binned into consensus sequences, reads with shared molecular identifiers were discarded. MiTCR, set to a Q25 quality threshold and the strictest error-elimination algorithm, was used for CDR3 identification, clonotype clustering and error correction. A nonparametric unseen species model with Euler transformation was used to estimate lower-bound total TCR beta diversity. Using fastp at Q25 and MiXCR, TCRdb reprocessed the public reads and kept productive beta chains. Each CDR3 protein appears once, grouped with its most common genes and DNA. The V and J calls and clone size come from TCRdb's table, not from the authors' own analysis. In all, the sample holds more than 1,000,000 distinct CDR3 sequences, and 20% to 25% of those were seen once. The ten largest clones add up to around 0.7% of the sample.

Paper-wide results and their limitations: Total diversity estimates from one million sequenced T cells were considered lower bounds and underestimates. Because donor CMV infection status was unknown, age-related changes in expanded clonotypes were potentially confounded. Because profiling used bulk unsorted PBMCs, naive and antigen-experienced compartments could not be compared conclusively. Compared with the aged group, the long-lived group had more naive CD4+ T cells, fewer expanded clones and increased TCR diversity, a pattern suggesting age selection. Observed TCR beta diversity per million T cells fell roughly linearly with age, and a significant reduction was already apparent by age roughly 40. Observed TCR beta diversity correlated strongly with the percentage of naive T cells measured by flow cytometry.

Note on this clonotype: The antigen it recognizes is unknown. Base qualities are not at hand, and no much larger clone is one base apart.

V is clipped by 2 bases and J by 0 bases, and the sequence between their germline boundaries is 13 bases long. From cysteine to phenylalanine, the CDR3 is 16 amino acids long. This entry keeps only the CDR3 DNA: 48 bases, framed from base 1. According to the germline V gene (reference sequence), CDR1 reads PRHDT and CDR2 reads FYEKMQ. These data also featured in a second study, about T cells of mothers and their children. Looking at the second paper: The donors were nine systemically healthy Caucasian individuals, made up of three mothers and their six children. cDNA synthesis consumed the entire amount of extracted RNA, loaded at 1.5 ug RNA in each 15 ul reaction. Sample barcodes and 2-4 random nucleotides were added via the M1S primer in the second PCR. Over 9 million TCR beta CDR3 reads were obtained for each mother, and approximately 3.2 million reads were obtained for each child. TCR recombination output is similarly shaped by thymic selection in related and unrelated pairs, with a minor effect exerted by inherited differences. Normalized repertoire overlap was always slightly but never significantly higher in related than unrelated mother-child pairs. Persistent microchimeric T cell clones were not detected, at a sensitivity of 95 to 100 clones per million clonotypes. To look for features that set related mother-child pairs apart from unrelated individuals, the researchers ran deep NGS to compare the TCR beta repertoires of mothers and children. The mean age was around 40 +/- 4 years for the mothers and approximately 11 +/- 4 years for the children. After adapter ligation with NEBNext reagents, the libraries were sequenced on Illumina HiSeq 2000 with 100+100 nt paired-end reads. To prevent cross-contamination, the mother and child libraries were prepared a month apart and were sequenced in separate runs. For each donor, between about 500,000 and 2,200,000 distinct TCR beta clonotypes were identified. Naive TCR beta clonotypes were estimated from low-frequency clonotypes matched to each donor's FACS-determined naive share, without sorting.

The TCR sequence derives from a girl aged 2 to 9 in good health. The chain is made from TRBV13 and TRBJ1-2, with the D gene too uncertain to name. The sample taken for sequencing was blood. The CDR3: CASSLFGTEANYGYTF. The bases read TGTGCCAGCAGCTTATTTGGCACTGAAGCTAACTATGGCTACACCTTC.